One sample yielded the 17 T cell receptor beta chains listed below, sequenced in a study of T-cell reconstitution after alpha-beta-depleted transplantation in children. This sample's TCRbeta library carried unique molecular identifier barcodes. TCRdb fed the PCR reads into MiXCR, producing one record per CDR3 protein. Of under 350,000 distinct CDR3 sequences in the sample, 9.9% are singletons; the top ten hold over 9.5%. Here the sequenced sample was PBMCs from the stem cell graft donor, taken from the stem cell graft. The receptors shown here come from a human donor who donated a stem cell graft to a child with SCID.

V is TRBV5-1 and J is TRBJ1-6; D unresolved. This CDR3 is built from 13 residues. Per the germline V gene, CDR1 is SGHRS and CDR2 is YFSETQ. Trimming removed 7 bases at V and 7 bases at J, with 12 bases between. The CDR3 nucleotides are TGCGCCAGCCGCGATGTGTCGAATTCACCCCTCCACTTT. Protein product: CASRDVSNSPLHF.

V usage is TRBV5-6 and J usage is TRBJ2-5; 14 bases match TRBD2. This CDR3 has 17 amino acids. The V and J ends lost 4 bases and 1 base, in that order; junction bases with no gene match: 6. Germline V gives CDR1 SGHDT, CDR2 YYEEEE. The CDR3, as DNA: TGTGCCAGCAGCCCTGGACTAGCGGGGGGCCTCCAAGAGACCCAGTACTTC. Residues: CASSPGLAGGLQETQYF.

The rearrangement links TRBV7-3 to TRBJ2-2, with D possibly being TRBD1 or TRBD2 (5 bases each). Trimming removed 3 bases at V and 4 bases at J, with 12 bases between. The CDR3 is made up of 15 amino acids. Looked up from germline, CDR1 is SGHTA and CDR2 is FQGTGA. The CDR3 loop is CASSLPPGPTGELFF. DNA for the CDR3: TGTGCCAGCAGCTTGCCCCCGGGACCCACCGGGGAGCTGTTTTTT. The full variable domain, in which reference TRBV7-3 and TRBJ2-2 provide the parts outside the CDR3, is GAGVSQTPSNKVTEKGKYVELRCDPISGHTALYWYRQSLGQGPEFLIYFQGTGAADDSGLPNDRFFAVRPEGSVSTLKIQRTERGDSAVYLCASSLPPGPTGELFFGEGSRLTVL.

This clonotype was seen a handful of times. The chain is built from TRBV6-5 and TRBJ2-1; D unclear. CDR1 is MNHEY and CDR2 is SVGAGI in the germline V gene. The V gene lost 0 bases and the J gene lost 9 bases, with 9 bases spanning the gap. The CDR3 consists of 13 residues. The chain's CDR3 is CASSYSSLGEQFF. For the CDR3, the DNA is TGTGCCAGCAGTTACTCCTCTCTCGGTGAGCAGTTCTTC.

This chain joins TRBV20-1 and TRBJ2-1, with D possibly being TRBD2 (6 bases). Germline V gene lookup returns CDR1 DFQATT and CDR2 SNEGSKA (reference sequence). Trimming took off 0 bases at V and 5 bases at J, with 8 bases between the two ends. CDR3 length: 13 residues. CDR3 residues: CSAREGGNNEQFF. The CDR3 DNA reads as TGCAGTGCTAGAGAGGGGGGTAACAATGAGCAGTTCTTC.

This chain connects TRBV24-1 to TRBJ1-5, with 7 bases aligning to TRBD1. There are 14 residues in the CDR3. Germline lookup yields CDR1 KGHDR and CDR2 SFDVKD. V shed 3 bases, J shed 3 bases, and the junction held 1 base outside the gene matches. CDR3 region: CATSDGTVNQPQHF. CDR3 nucleotides: TGTGCCACCAGTGATGGGACAGTCAATCAGCCCCAGCATTTT.

This clonotype was counted only a few times. The chain carries TRBV20-1 and TRBJ2-7; a weak D match, TRBD2 (6 bases). The CDR3 runs 13 residues. Germline V gene data show CDR1 as DFQATT and CDR2 as SNEGSKA (reference sequence). V was shortened by 1 base and J by 11 bases, with 18 bases between the two germline ends. The CDR3, as DNA: TGCAGTGCTAGAGGGGGGACTGTTCAGCGAGAGTACTTC. This encodes CSARGGTVQREYF.

The rearrangement joins TRBV18 to TRBJ2-3; 7 nucleotides align to TRBD1. Per the germline V gene, CDR1 is KGHSH and CDR2 is LQKENI. The J segment lost 5 bases and the V segment lost 3 bases, leaving 5 bases of the junction unmatched. The CDR3 is 14 amino acids. CDR3 bases: TGTGCCAGCTCACCCGGGACAGTACTAGATACGCAGTATTTT. Its protein is CASSPGTVLDTQYF.

This clonotype was observed a few times. V and J are TRBV7-9 and TRBJ2-1, with a tentative D call TRBD2 (5 bases). V lost 3 bases and J lost 7, with 10 bases in between. Germline CDR1 is SEHNR and CDR2 is FQNEAQ (reference sequence). There are 13 residues in the CDR3. This CDR3 reads CASSLASSNEQFF. The CDR3, as DNA: TGTGCCAGCAGCTTGGCTAGCAGTAATGAGCAGTTCTTC.

The gene calls are TRBV27 and TRBJ1-5, with D perhaps TRBD1 (5 bases). Trimming left V 6 bases short and J 1 base short, with 13 bases between. The CDR3 loop spans 15 amino acids. From germline, CDR1 is MNHEY and CDR2 SMNVEV (reference sequence). This CDR3 reads CASRGTAGSNQPQHF. CDR3 nucleotides: TGTGCCAGCAGAGGGACTGCGGGGAGCAATCAGCCCCAGCATTTT.

Many counts were recorded for this clonotype. DNA for the CDR3: TGTGCCAGCAGCCCTATTCGTGAGGGCAGTCCCTATGGCTACACCTTC. It translates to CASSPIREGSPYGYTF. This chain links TRBV9 with TRBJ1-2; no definite D call. Germline loops: CDR1 SGDLS, CDR2 YYNGEE. V was trimmed by 4 bases and J by 4 bases, leaving 20 bases between them. CDR3 length equals 16 residues.

This clonotype was detected ten times or more. This rearrangement joins TRBV9 to TRBJ1-4; 8 bases map to TRBD1. The ends lost 4 bases at V and 5 bases at J; junction bases unmatched: 7. The CDR3 spans 15 residues. Germline V lookup: CDR1 SGDLS, CDR2 YYNGEE. The CDR3 spells CASSSRTGQNEKLFF. CDR3 DNA: TGTGCCAGCAGCTCCAGGACAGGGCAAAATGAAAAACTGTTTTTT. Combining the CDR3 with reference TRBV9 and TRBJ1-4 gives the whole variable domain DSGVTQTPKHLITATGQRVTLRCSPRSGDLSVYWYQQSLDQGLQFLIQYYNGEERAKGNILERFSAQQFPDLHSELNLSSLELGDSALYFCASSSRTGQNEKLFFGSGTQLSVL.

The genes are TRBV27 and TRBJ1-5; D uncertain. The CDR3 has 16 amino acids. The germline gives CDR1 MNHEY, CDR2 SMNVEV (reference sequence). V was clipped by 2 bases and J by 6 bases, with 17 bases between them. Here the CDR3 reads CASSLTTGPLGQPQHF. The CDR3 DNA follows: TGTGCCAGCAGTTTAACAACCGGGCCCTTGGGTCAGCCCCAGCATTTT.

The rearrangement links TRBV20-1 to TRBJ1-2; 7 bases are a match to TRBD1. The CDR3 runs to 14 residues. With V trimmed by 3 bases and J by 5 bases, 9 bases remained unmatched. Germline V gene sequence: CDR1 DFQATT, CDR2 SNEGSKA (reference sequence). The CDR3 nucleotides read TGCAGTGCTAGGAGCGGGGACAGCTCATATGGCTACACCTTC. Protein: CSARSGDSSYGYTF.

This chain connects TRBV5-1 to TRBJ1-1; D unclear. Germline-derived CDR1 and CDR2 are SGHRS and YFSETQ. V lost 4 bases and J lost 4, with 14 bases in between. The CDR3 covers 14 residues. CDR3 nucleotides: TGCGCCAGCAGCGGAACAGCCCTGGGCACTGAAGCTTTCTTT. Its translation: CASSGTALGTEAFF.

A note on this clonotype: A much larger clone differs from this one at a single base, so this may be a read error. The J gene is TRBJ2-3, the V gene TRBV10-3; D perhaps matches TRBD2 (5 bases). The CDR3 runs 13 residues. Germline V gene sequence: CDR1 ENHRY, CDR2 SYGVKD. CDR3 sequence reads: CAISETERETRYF. For the CDR3, the DNA is TGTGCCATCAGTGAAACCGAGAGGGAAACGCGGTATTTT.

The sample holds a few counts of this clonotype. This rearrangement joins TRBV5-1 to TRBJ1-1; D is uncertain. Germline loops: CDR1 SGHRS, CDR2 YFSETQ. This CDR3 is 14 amino acids long. V was trimmed by 0 bases and J by 1 base, leaving 7 bases between them. CDR3 nucleotides: TGCGCCAGCAGCTTGGGCCCTCAGAACACTGAAGCTTTCTTT. It yields the protein CASSLGPQNTEAFF. The full variable domain, its missing parts supplied by reference TRBV5-1 and TRBJ1-1, is KAGVTQTPRYLIKTRGQQVTLSCSPISGHRSVSWYQQTPGQGLQFLFEYFSETQRNKGNFPGRFSGRQFSNSRSEMNVSTLELGDSALYLCASSLGPQNTEAFFGQGTRLTVV.